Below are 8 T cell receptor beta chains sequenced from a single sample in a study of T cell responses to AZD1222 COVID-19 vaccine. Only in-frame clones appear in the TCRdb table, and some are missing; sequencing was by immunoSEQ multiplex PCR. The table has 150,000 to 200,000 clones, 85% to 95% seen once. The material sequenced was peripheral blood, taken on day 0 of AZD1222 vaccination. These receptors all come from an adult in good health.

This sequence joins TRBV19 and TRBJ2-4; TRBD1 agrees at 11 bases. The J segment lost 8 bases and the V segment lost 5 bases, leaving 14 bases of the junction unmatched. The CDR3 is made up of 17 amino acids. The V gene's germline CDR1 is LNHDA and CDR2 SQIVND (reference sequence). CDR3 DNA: TGTGCCAGTAGTTCATCCGGGACAGGGGGTTGGGTTGACATTCAGTACTTC. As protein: CASSSSGTGGWVDIQYF.

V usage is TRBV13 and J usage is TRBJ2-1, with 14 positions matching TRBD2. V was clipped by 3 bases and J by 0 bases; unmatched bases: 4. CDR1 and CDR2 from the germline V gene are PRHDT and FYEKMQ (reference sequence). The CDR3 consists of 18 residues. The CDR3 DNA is TGTGCCAGCAGCTTGGGACTAGCGGGAGACACCTCCTACAATGAGCAGTTCTTC. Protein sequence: CASSLGLAGDTSYNEQFF.

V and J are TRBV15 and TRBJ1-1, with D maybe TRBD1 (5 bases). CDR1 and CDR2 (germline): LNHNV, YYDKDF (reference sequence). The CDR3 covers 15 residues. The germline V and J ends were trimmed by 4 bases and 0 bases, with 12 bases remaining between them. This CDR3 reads CATSKLKGVNTEAFF. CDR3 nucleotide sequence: TGTGCCACCAGCAAACTTAAAGGGGTGAACACTGAAGCTTTCTTT.

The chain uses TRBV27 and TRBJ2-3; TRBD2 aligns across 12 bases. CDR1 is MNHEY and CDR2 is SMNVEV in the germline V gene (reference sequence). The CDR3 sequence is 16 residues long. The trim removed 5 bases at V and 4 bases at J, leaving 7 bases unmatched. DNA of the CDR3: TGTGCCAGCAGTCCAATATCTAGCGGGAGGGCAGATACGCAGTATTTT. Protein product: CASSPISSGRADTQYF.

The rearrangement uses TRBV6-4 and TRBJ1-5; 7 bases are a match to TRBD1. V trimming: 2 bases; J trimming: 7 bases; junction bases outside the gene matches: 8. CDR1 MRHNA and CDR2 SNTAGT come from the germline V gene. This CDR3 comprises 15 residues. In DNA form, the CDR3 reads TGTGCCAGCAGTGACGACAGGGAGGGGGACCAGCCCCAGCATTTT. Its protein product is CASSDDREGDQPQHF.

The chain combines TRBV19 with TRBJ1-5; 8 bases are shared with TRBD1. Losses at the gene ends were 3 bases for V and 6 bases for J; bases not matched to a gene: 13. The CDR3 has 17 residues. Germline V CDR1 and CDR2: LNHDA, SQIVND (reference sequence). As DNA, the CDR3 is TGTGCCAGTAGTATGATTGCCCGGACAGGGTTTAGTCAGCCCCAGCATTTT. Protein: CASSMIARTGFSQPQHF.

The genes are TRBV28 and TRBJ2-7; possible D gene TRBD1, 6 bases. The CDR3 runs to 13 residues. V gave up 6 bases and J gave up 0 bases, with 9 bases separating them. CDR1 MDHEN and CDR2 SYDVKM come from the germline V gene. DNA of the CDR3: TGTGCCAGCAGCCGACAGGTCTCCTACGAGCAGTACTTC. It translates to CASSRQVSYEQYF.

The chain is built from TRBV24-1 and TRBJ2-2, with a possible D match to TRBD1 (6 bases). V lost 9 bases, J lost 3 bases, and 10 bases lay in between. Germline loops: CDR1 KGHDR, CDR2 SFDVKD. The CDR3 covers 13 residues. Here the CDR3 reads CATFTGYTGELFF. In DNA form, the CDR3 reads TGTGCCACCTTTACAGGGTACACCGGGGAGCTGTTTTTT.